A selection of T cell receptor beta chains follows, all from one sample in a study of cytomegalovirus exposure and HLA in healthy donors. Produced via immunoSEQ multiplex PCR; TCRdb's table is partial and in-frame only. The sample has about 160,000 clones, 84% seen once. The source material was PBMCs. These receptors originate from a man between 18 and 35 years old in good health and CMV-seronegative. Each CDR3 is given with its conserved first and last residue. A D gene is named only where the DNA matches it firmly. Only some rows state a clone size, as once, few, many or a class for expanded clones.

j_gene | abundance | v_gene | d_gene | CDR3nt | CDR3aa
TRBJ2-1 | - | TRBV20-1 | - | TGCAGTGCGACCTACGGGGATGAGCAGTTCTTC | CSATYGDEQFF
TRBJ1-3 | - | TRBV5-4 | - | TGTGCCAGCAGCTTGGGTTGGCCAAGCTCTGGAAACACCATATATTTT | CASSLGWPSSGNTIYF
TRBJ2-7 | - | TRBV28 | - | TGTGCCAGCAGTTTTGGTAGCAGGGGGGACTACGAGCAGTACTTC | CASSFGSRGDYEQYF
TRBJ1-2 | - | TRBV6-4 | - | TGTGCCAGCAGTGAGGTACAGGGTGAAGGTTATGGCTACACCTTC | CASSEVQGEGYGYTF
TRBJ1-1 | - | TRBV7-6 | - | TGTGCCAGCAGCGGACAGAAGATCTCTGAAGCTTTCTTT | CASSGQKISEAFF
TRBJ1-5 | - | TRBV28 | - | TGTGCCAGCAGTTTTGCAGGTGTCGTACATCAGCCCCAGCATTTT | CASSFAGVVHQPQHF
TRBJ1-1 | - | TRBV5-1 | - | TGCGCCAGCAGAGGGGGAAAGGGCACTGAAGCTTTCTTT | CASRGGKGTEAFF
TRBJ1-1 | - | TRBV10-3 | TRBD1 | TGTGCCATCAGTACCGGGACAGAGAGTGAAGCTTTCTTT | CAISTGTESEAFF
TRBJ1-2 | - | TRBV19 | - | TGTGCCAGTAGTATGAGCCTGGGGGGCTATGGCTACACCTTC | CASSMSLGGYGYTF
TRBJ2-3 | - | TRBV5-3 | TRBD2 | TGTGCCAGAAGCTTCCAGGGACTAGCGGGCACAGATACGCAGTATTTT | CARSFQGLAGTDTQYF
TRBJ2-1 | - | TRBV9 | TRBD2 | TGTGCCAGCAGCCAAGGACTAGCGGGGGGTAGTTTGAATGAGCAGTTCTTC | CASSQGLAGGSLNEQFF
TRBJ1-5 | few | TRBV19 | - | TGTGCGCTGGGGGGGTCGGGTCAGCCCCAGCATTTT | CALGGSGQPQHF
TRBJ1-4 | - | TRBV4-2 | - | TGTGCCACCCAACACCCACCGGGTGAAAAACTGTTTTTT | CATQHPPGEKLFF
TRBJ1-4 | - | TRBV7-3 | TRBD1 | TGTGCCAGCAGCTGGGACAGGGGTTTTTATGAAAAACTGTTTTTT | CASSWDRGFYEKLFF
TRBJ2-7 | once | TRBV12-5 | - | TGTGCTAGCAGCACAGGCTACAAGCAGTACTTC | CASSTGYKQYF
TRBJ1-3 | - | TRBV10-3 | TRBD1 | TGTGCCATCAGCTGGGACAGTCCCGGCTCTGGAAACACCATATATTTT | CAISWDSPGSGNTIYF
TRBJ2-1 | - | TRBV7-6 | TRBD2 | TGTGCCAGCAGCGGACCACTAGCGGGGGAGTCGAATGAGCAGTTCTTC | CASSGPLAGESNEQFF
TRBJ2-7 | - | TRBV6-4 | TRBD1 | TGTGCCAGCAGTGAGACTGTGGGACAGGGGTCCCACGAGCAGTACTTC | CASSETVGQGSHEQYF
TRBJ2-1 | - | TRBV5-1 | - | TGCGCCAGCAGCTTGGCGCTGGGGAGCTCCTACAATGAGCAGTTCTTC | CASSLALGSSYNEQFF
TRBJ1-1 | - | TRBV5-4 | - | TGTGCCAGCAGCTTGGTCGGGACCCAGCGGGAGGCTTTCTTT | CASSLVGTQREAFF
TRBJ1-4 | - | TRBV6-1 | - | TGTGCCAGCAGTGCCTACCACGGGAAGGAAGAAAAACTGTTTTTT | CASSAYHGKEEKLFF
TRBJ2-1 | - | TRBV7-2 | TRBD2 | TGTGCCAGCAGCCCCGGAGAACTAGCGGGTTTTGATTGGTTCTTC | CASSPGELAGFDWFF
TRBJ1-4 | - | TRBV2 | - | TGTGCCAGCATCCGACTCGGGGCAACTAATGAAAAACTGTTTTTT | CASIRLGATNEKLFF
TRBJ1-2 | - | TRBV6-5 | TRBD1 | TGTGCCAGCAGCCCGGACAGGGGGTACGGCTACACCTTC | CASSPDRGYGYTF
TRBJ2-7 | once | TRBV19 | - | TGTGCCAGTAGTATAGCTAGTCTAGGCGAGCAGTACTTC | CASSIASLGEQYF
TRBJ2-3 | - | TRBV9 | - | TGTGCCAGCAGCACCCTTCTCGGGGGACGCACAGATACGCAGTATTTT | CASSTLLGGRTDTQYF
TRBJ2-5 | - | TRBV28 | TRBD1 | TGTGCCAGCAGCGATCCGACAGGGTTTAGGGTAGAGACCCAGTACTTC | CASSDPTGFRVETQYF
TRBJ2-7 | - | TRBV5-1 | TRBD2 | TGCGCCAGCAGCGCCCTGACTAGCGGGTCATCCTACGAGCAGTACTTC | CASSALTSGSSYEQYF
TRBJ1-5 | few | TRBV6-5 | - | TGTGCCAGCAGTTACGGACAGCCAAGAAGCAATCAGCCCCAGCATTTT | CASSYGQPRSNQPQHF
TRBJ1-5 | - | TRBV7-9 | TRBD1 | TGTGCCAGCAGTAGGGGGCAAAATCAGCCCCAGCATTTT | CASSRGQNQPQHF
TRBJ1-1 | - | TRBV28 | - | TGTGCCAGCAGTTTAATCAGGTGGGGGGGCAATCGGAACACTGAAGCTTTCTTT | CASSLIRWGGNRNTEAFF
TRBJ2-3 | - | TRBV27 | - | TGTGCCAGCAGTTCACCCCCACGCGGGCGCACAGATACGCAGTATTTT | CASSSPPRGRTDTQYF
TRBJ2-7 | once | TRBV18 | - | TGTGCCAGCTCACCGGGGCAGGGGTTCTTCGAGCAGTACTTC | CASSPGQGFFEQYF
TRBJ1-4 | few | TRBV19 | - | TGTGCCAGTAGCAAGAACAGGGTCCCGGCGGATGAAAAACTGTTTTTT | CASSKNRVPADEKLFF
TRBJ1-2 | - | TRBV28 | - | TGTGCCAGCAAAGAGTTCTATGGCTACACCTTC | CASKEFYGYTF
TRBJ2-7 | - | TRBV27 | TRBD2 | TGTGCCAGCAGACTAGCGGGAGCGAGAGAGCAGTACTTC | CASRLAGAREQYF
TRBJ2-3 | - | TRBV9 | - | TGTGCCAGCAGCCCCGGGTTCACGACAGATACGCAGTATTTT | CASSPGFTTDTQYF
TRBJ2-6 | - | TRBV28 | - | TGTGCCAGCAGTCGCTTTACTCTCTCTGGGGCCAACGTCCTGACTTTC | CASSRFTLSGANVLTF
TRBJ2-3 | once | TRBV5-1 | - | TGCGCCAGCAGCTTGGGACCGGGGGGCACAGATACGCAGTATTTT | CASSLGPGGTDTQYF
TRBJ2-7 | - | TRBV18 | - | TGTGCCAGCTCCCGGGGGACAGCCTCCTACGAGCAGTACTTC | CASSRGTASYEQYF
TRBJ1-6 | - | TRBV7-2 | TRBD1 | TGTGCCAGCAGCCCCTGGACAGGGAATAATTCACCCCTCCACTTT | CASSPWTGNNSPLHF
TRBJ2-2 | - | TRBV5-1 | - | TGCGCCAGCAGGGGACTCGTGAACACCGGGGAGCTGTTTTTT | CASRGLVNTGELFF
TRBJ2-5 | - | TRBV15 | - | TGTGCCACCAGCAGAGTCGGGGTGGAGACCCAGTACTTC | CATSRVGVETQYF
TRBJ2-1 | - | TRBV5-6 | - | TGTGCCAGCAGCTTGGCGTCAGACTACAATGAGCAGTTCTTC | CASSLASDYNEQFF
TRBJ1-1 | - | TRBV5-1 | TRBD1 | TGCGCCAGCAGCTTGGCTCCCGGGACAGGGGAGGTAGCTTTCTTT | CASSLAPGTGEVAFF
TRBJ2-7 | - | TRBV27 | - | TGTGCCAGCAGTCCTGGGGGCCCTACCTACGAGCAGTACTTC | CASSPGGPTYEQYF
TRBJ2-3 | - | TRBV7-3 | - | TGTGCCAGCAGCCCCCCCGCAGGAGATACGCAGTATTTT | CASSPPAGDTQYF
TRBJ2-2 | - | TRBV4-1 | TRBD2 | TGCGCCAGCAGCCAAGTGAGGCGGGGACTAACCGGGGAGCTGTTTTTT | CASSQVRRGLTGELFF
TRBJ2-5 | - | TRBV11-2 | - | TGTGCCAGCAGCTTAGGGAGGGGGCAGGGCTTGGGAGAGACCCAGTACTTC | CASSLGRGQGLGETQYF
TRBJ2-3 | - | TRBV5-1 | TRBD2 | TGCGCCAGCAGCTCTGGGGGGGGCACAGATACGCAGTATTTT | CASSSGGGTDTQYF
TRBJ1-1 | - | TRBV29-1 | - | TGCAGCGTTGAACCCCGGCGGCCCACTGAAGCTTTCTTT | CSVEPRRPTEAFF
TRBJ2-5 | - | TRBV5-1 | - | TGCGCCAGCAGCTTGAACTCCCAAGAGACCCAGTACTTC | CASSLNSQETQYF